The clone carrying this T cell receptor (beta chain) qualifies as medium-sized (0.01 to 0.1%). Its antigen is not known. Not a single patient had been given any form of treatment at any point before undergoing thyroid surgery. The data originate from a study of metastatic and nonmetastatic thyroid tumors. About the study: Repertoire comparisons spanned blood and tumor or nodule tissue from malignant and benign thyroid patients. Study observations and caveats: Versus benign nodules, malignant thyroid tumors reportedly had significantly higher TCR beta diversity, in blood and tumor.

V shed 0 bases and J shed 5 bases, with 16 bases lying between them. This CDR3 is 17 amino acids long. Germline loops: CDR1 LGHDT, CDR2 YNNKEL (reference sequence). As handled by the study authors: For papillary thyroid cancer, a distant-metastasis classifier was constructed from CDR3 differences observed across clinicopathological groups. TCRdb re-called clones via MiXCR from the PCR reads. The V and J calls reflect TCRdb's pipeline rather than the authors' work. The sample yields about 4,300 clones, 30% to 35% seen once. This receptor was obtained from a female donor with papillary thyroid cancer or a benign thyroid nodule (not recorded which). Some clones in this sample may be carry-over from other donors' samples. Sample: adjacent normal tissue. The chain couples TRBV3-1 to TRBJ2-2; TRBD1 is a possible D gene (6 bases). The CDR3 sequence is CASSQETGSSVTGELFF. The CDR3 DNA follows: TGTGCCAGCAGCCAAGAAACAGGGTCTTCCGTTACCGGGGAGCTGTTTTTT.